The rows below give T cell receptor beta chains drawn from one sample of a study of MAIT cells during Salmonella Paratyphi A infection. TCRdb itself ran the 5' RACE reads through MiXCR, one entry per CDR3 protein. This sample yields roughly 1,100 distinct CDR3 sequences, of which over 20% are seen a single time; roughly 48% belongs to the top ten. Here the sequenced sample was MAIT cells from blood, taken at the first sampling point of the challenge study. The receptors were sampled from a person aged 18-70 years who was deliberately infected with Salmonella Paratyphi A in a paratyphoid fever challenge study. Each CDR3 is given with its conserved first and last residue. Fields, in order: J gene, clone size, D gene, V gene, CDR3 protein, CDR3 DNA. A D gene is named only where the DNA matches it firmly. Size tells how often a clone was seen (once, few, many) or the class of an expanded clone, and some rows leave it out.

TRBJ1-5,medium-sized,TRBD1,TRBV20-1,CSAQQAGGGNQPQHF,TGCAGTGCCCAGCAGGCAGGGGGCGGCAATCAGCCCCAGCATTTT
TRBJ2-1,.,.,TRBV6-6,CANSKDVHNEQFF,TGTGCCAACTCCAAGGACGTGCACAATGAGCAGTTCTTC
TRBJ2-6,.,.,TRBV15,CATSRDQGSGANVLTF,TGTGCCACCAGCAGAGATCAGGGCTCTGGGGCCAACGTCCTGACTTTC
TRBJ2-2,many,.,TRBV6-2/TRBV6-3,CASSYRLGELFF,TGTGCCAGCAGTTACCGATTGGGGGAGCTGTTTTTT
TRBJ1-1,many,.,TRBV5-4,CASSLLKGHTEAFF,TGTGCCAGCAGCTTGCTGAAGGGGCACACTGAAGCTTTCTTT
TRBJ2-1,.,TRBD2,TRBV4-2,CASSQDETSGDIYNEQFF,TGTGCCAGCAGCCAAGATGAGACTAGCGGGGATATCTACAATGAGCAGTTCTTC
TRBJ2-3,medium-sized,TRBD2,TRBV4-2,CASSQTSGSPDTQYF,TGTGCCAGCAGCCAGACTAGCGGGAGCCCAGATACGCAGTATTTT
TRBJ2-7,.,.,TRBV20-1,CSAGGSRENSYEQYF,TGCAGTGCTGGGGGTTCGAGGGAAAACTCCTACGAGCAGTACTTC
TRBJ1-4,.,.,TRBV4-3,CASSHARGGNEKLFF,TGCGCCAGCAGCCACGCGAGGGGGGGGAATGAAAAACTGTTTTTT
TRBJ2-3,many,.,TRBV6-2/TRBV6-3,CASSRGGGDADTQYF,TGTGCCAGCAGCAGAGGGGGGGGCGACGCAGATACGCAGTATTTT
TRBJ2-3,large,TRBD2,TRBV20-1,CSARDSGREVDTQYF,TGCAGTGCTAGAGATTCAGGGCGGGAGGTAGATACGCAGTATTTT
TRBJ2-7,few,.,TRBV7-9,CASSPAGTYEQYF,TGTGCCAGCAGCCCCGCTGGCACCTACGAGCAGTACTTC
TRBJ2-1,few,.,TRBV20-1,CSARDTFEYNEQFF,TGCAGTGCTAGAGATACGTTCGAGTACAATGAGCAGTTCTTC
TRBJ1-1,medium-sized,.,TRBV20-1,CSAKPTDMNTEAFF,TGCAGTGCTAAACCGACAGATATGAACACTGAAGCTTTCTTT
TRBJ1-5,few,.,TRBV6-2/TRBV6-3,CATAKGYSNQPQHF,TGTGCCACCGCAAAGGGATATAGCAATCAGCCCCAGCATTTT
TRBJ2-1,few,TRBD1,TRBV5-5,CASSFTGGVMGEQFF,TGTGCCAGCAGCTTCACAGGGGGCGTGATGGGTGAGCAGTTCTTC
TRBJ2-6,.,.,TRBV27,CASSIGTSASGANVLTF,TGTGCCAGCAGTATCGGAACCTCTGCTTCTGGGGCCAACGTCCTGACTTTC
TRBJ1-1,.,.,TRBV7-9,CASRVTMNTEAFF,TGTGCCAGTCGCGTGACCATGAACACTGAAGCTTTCTTT
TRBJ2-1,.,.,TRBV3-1,CASSQPGEVSEQFF,TGTGCCAGCAGCCAACCAGGGGAGGTTAGTGAGCAGTTCTTC
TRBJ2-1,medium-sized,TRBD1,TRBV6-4,CASSATGGAHNEQFF,TGTGCCAGCAGTGCCACAGGGGGCGCCCACAATGAGCAGTTCTTC
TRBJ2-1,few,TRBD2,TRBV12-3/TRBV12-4,CASSTSGTYNEQFF,TGTGCCAGTTCGACTAGCGGGACTTACAATGAGCAGTTCTTC
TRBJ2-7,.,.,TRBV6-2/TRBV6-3,CASSGGDSPSYEQYF,TGTGCCAGCAGCGGAGGGGACAGTCCATCCTACGAGCAGTACTTC
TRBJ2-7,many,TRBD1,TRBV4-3,CASSLASGDRAYEQYF,TGCGCCAGCAGCCTCGCCTCGGGGGACAGGGCCTACGAGCAGTACTTC
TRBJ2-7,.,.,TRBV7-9,CASRKDGYEQYF,TGTGCCAGCAGGAAGGACGGTTACGAGCAGTACTTC
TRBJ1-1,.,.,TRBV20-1,CSARDLTSSYNEAFF,TGCAGTGCTAGAGATCTGACTAGCAGTTACAATGAAGCTTTCTTT
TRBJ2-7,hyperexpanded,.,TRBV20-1,CSAGGSRDAYEQYF,TGCAGTGCTGGGGGTTCGAGGGACGCCTACGAGCAGTACTTC
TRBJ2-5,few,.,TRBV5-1,CASSLTSLEETQYF,TGCGCCAGCAGCTTGACTAGCCTAGAAGAGACCCAGTACTTC
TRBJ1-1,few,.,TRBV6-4,CASSEGENTEAFF,TGTGCCAGCAGTGAAGGGGAAAACACTGAAGCTTTCTTT
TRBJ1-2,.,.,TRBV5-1,CASSLGAGYGYTF,TGCGCCAGCAGCTTGGGGGCAGGCTATGGCTACACCTTC
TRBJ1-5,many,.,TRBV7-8,CASSPRVGPSNQPQHF,TGTGCCAGCAGCCCCCGCGTTGGTCCTAGCAATCAGCCCCAGCATTTT
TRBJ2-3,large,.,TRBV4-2,CASSQSSSVGGADTQYF,TGTGCCAGCAGCCAATCCTCTAGCGTCGGAGGGGCAGATACGCAGTATTTT
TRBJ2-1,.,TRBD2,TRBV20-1,CSARDLTSSRAGENNEQFF,TGCAGTGCTAGAGATCTGACTAGCAGTCGAGCGGGAGAGAACAATGAGCAGTTCTTC
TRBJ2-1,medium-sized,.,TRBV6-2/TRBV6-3,CASSQSSYNEQFF,TGTGCCAGCAGCCAAAGCTCCTACAATGAGCAGTTCTTC
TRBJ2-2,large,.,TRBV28,CASSKGGLDTGELFF,TGTGCCAGCAGTAAGGGGGGACTTGACACCGGGGAGCTGTTTTTT
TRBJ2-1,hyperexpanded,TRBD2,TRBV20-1,CSARDLTSSYNEQFF,TGCAGTGCTAGAGATCTGACTAGCAGTTACAATGAGCAGTTCTTC
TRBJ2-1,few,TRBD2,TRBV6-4,CASSDSSGGATDEQFF,TGTGCCAGCAGTGACTCGAGCGGGGGGGCGACAGATGAGCAGTTCTTC
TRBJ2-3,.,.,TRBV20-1,CSASRGAASTDTQYF,TGCAGTGCTTCACGGGGAGCCGCTAGCACAGATACGCAGTATTTT
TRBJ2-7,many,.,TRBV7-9,CASSLRDRSSYEQYF,TGTGCCAGCAGCTTGAGGGACCGGAGCTCCTACGAGCAGTACTTC
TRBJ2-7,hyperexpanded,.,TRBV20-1,CSAGESGGGPYEQYF,TGCAGTGCTGGCGAGAGTGGTGGCGGACCCTACGAGCAGTACTTC
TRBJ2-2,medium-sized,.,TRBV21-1,CASSKVSYPNTGELFF,TGTGCCAGCAGCAAAGTTAGCTACCCGAACACCGGGGAGCTGTTTTTT
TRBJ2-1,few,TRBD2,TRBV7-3,CASSLTRAAGGAGQFF,TGTGCCAGCAGCTTAACGCGAGCCGCGGGGGGCGCGGGGCAGTTCTTC
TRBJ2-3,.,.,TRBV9,CASSVGGRGRAPDTQYF,TGTGCCAGCAGCGTAGGAGGAAGGGGGAGGGCCCCAGATACGCAGTATTTT
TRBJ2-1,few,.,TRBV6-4,CASSPLKGGNDEQFF,TGTGCCAGCAGCCCCCTGAAGGGGGGGAACGATGAGCAGTTCTTC
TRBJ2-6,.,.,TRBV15,CATSRESGTGANVLTF,TGTGCCACCAGCAGAGAGTCGGGGACTGGGGCCAACGTCCTGACTTTC
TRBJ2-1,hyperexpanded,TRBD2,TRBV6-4,CASSRAGENNEQFF,TGTGCCAGCAGTCGAGCGGGAGAGAACAATGAGCAGTTCTTC
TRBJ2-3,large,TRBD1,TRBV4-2,CASSQDRTGGADTQYF,TGTGCCAGCAGCCAAGATCGGACAGGGGGCGCAGATACGCAGTATTTT
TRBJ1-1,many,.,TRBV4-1,CASSQVDRNTEAFF,TGCGCCAGCAGCCAAGTGGACAGGAACACTGAAGCTTTCTTT
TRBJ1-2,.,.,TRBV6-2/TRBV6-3,CSISSGDRYGYPF,TGTTCCATCAGTTCAGGGGACCGTTATGGCTACCCCTTC
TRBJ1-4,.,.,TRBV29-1,CSTLGELDEKLFF,TGCAGCACCCTTGGGGAATTGGATGAAAAACTGTTTTTT